The 16 T cell receptor beta chains listed next were all sequenced from one sample in a study of blood T cell repertoires in COVID-19. The protocol was immunoSEQ multiplex PCR, while the TCRdb copy is restricted to in-frame clones and leaves out a portion. The table shows over 120,000 clones, with approximately 89% occurring only once. Material: peripheral blood. The receptors derive from a human donor in a cohort sampled during active COVID-19.

This chain connects TRBV2 to TRBJ1-1; D unclear. Germline lookup yields CDR1 SNHLY and CDR2 FYNNEI. The CDR3 is 12 amino acids. Trimming pared 3 bases from V and 11 bases from J, leaving 13 bases between. The CDR3 loop reads CASSDFVRGAFF. CDR3 in DNA: TGTGCCAGCAGTGATTTTGTCCGAGGGGCTTTCTTT.

The chain links TRBV18 to TRBJ2-5; tentative D call: TRBD1 (5 bases). From germline, CDR1 is KGHSH and CDR2 LQKENI. Trimming took 3 bases from V and 9 from J, leaving 20 bases between them. The CDR3 runs 15 residues. This CDR3 is CASSPFNFAGLAQYF. The CDR3 nucleotides read TGTGCCAGCTCACCGTTTAATTTCGCAGGGTTGGCCCAGTACTTC.

The chain uses TRBV6-1 and TRBJ1-2; maybe TRBD1 (5 bases). The CDR3 is 16 amino acids. Between the trimmed V and J ends, which lost 2 bases and 4 bases, there was a span of 17 bases. Per germline, CDR1 MNHNS and CDR2 SASEGT. CDR3 sequence (DNA): TGTGCCAGCAGTGAATCGTGGCGGGGCTCCGCCTATGGCTACACCTTC. Translating it yields CASSESWRGSAYGYTF.

V and J are TRBV5-1 and TRBJ1-4; D not certain. The V end lost 4 bases, the J end lost 8 bases, and 15 bases lay between the germline ends. CDR1 SGHRS and CDR2 YFSETQ come from the germline V gene. The CDR3 consists of 14 residues. The CDR3, as DNA: TGCGCCAGCAGCCCGACACCCGCCCAGGAAAAACTGTTTTTT. Encoded protein: CASSPTPAQEKLFF.

The chain carries TRBV9 and TRBJ2-3, with 7 bases fitting TRBD2. There are 15 residues in the CDR3. Germline-derived CDR1 and CDR2 are SGDLS and YYNGEE. V lost 3 bases to trimming and J lost 2 bases; unmatched junction nucleotides: 6. The CDR3 bases are TGTGCCAGCAGCGAGGTGGGACTAATCACAGATACGCAGTATTTT. Translation: CASSEVGLITDTQYF.

The chain has TRBV11-2 and TRBJ2-5; D is unclear. The germline gives CDR1 SGHAT, CDR2 FQNNGV. With 3 bases removed from V and 3 bases from J, the gap between germline ends came to 2 bases. This CDR3 region has 11 residues. The CDR3 sequence is CASSFKETQYF. The CDR3 DNA is TGTGCCAGCAGCTTTAAAGAGACCCAGTACTTC.

CDR3 nucleotides: TGTGCCAGCAGCCCGGGGGGGGACACAGATACGCAGTATTTT. Residues: CASSPGGDTDTQYF. V usage is TRBV11-3 and J usage is TRBJ2-3; 8 nucleotides match TRBD2. CDR3 length equals 14 residues. The V segment lost 5 bases and the J segment 2 bases; nucleotides outside the gene matches: 3. CDR1 SGHNT and CDR2 YENEEA come from the germline V gene.

This chain connects TRBV5-1 to TRBJ2-3; 7 nucleotides match TRBD1. The CDR3 loop spans 15 amino acids. Per the germline V gene, CDR1 is SGHRS and CDR2 is YFSETQ. J gave up 1 base and V 1 base, and 3 bases lay outside the gene matches. CDR3 in amino acids: CASSLQGVGTDTQYF. The CDR3 DNA sequence: TGCGCCAGCAGCTTGCAGGGGGTAGGCACAGATACGCAGTATTTT.

J is TRBJ2-7 and V is TRBV15; D is unclear. Deletions cut 1 base from V and 4 bases from J, with 14 bases between. Germline-derived CDR1 and CDR2 are LNHNV and YYDKDF (reference sequence). CDR3 length: 15 residues. CDR3 DNA sequence: TGTGCCACCAGCAGAGGAATATATAGTCTATACGAGCAGTACTTC. Protein product: CATSRGIYSLYEQYF.

V usage is TRBV11-2 and J usage is TRBJ1-4, with 12 bases lining up with TRBD1. The V gene's germline CDR1 is SGHAT and CDR2 FQNNGV. This CDR3 spans 15 amino acids. V was clipped by 4 bases and J by 7 bases; unmatched bases: 4. This CDR3 is CASSWGTGGGEKLFF. The CDR3 nucleotides are TGTGCCAGCAGCTGGGGGACAGGGGGCGGTGAAAAACTGTTTTTT.

The rearrangement joins TRBV19 to TRBJ2-3; maybe TRBD1 (5 bases). Trimming took off 3 bases at V and 2 bases at J, with 9 bases between the two ends. CDR3 length: 14 amino acids. The germline V gene has CDR1 LNHDA and CDR2 SQIVND (reference sequence). The CDR3 coding sequence is TGTGCCAGTAGTATTCAGGGCCCCACAGATACGCAGTATTTT. Its protein product is CASSIQGPTDTQYF.

V is TRBV27 and J is TRBJ1-2; tentatively, D is TRBD1 (5 bases). V dropped 0 bases and J dropped 8 bases, with 10 bases sitting between them. Germline CDR1 is MNHEY and CDR2 is SMNVEV (reference sequence). The CDR3 spans 13 residues. CDR3 nucleotides: TGTGCCAGCAGTTTATCCAGGGCAGGAGGCTACACCTTC. Its translation: CASSLSRAGGYTF.

This chain links TRBV18 with TRBJ2-5, with 7 bases that match TRBD1. The CDR3 is 13 amino acids. V lost 7 bases to trimming and J lost 2 bases; unmatched junction nucleotides: 4. Germline lookup yields CDR1 KGHSH and CDR2 LQKENI. The CDR3 spells CASLTGEQETQYF. The CDR3 nucleotides are TGTGCCAGCTTAACAGGGGAACAAGAGACCCAGTACTTC.

This sequence joins TRBV7-9 and TRBJ2-1, with 10 nucleotides matching TRBD1. Germline V gene data show CDR1 as SEHNR and CDR2 as FQNEAQ (reference sequence). The CDR3 is made up of 15 amino acids. The J segment lost 3 bases and the V segment lost 8 bases, leaving 7 bases of the junction unmatched. CDR3 region: CASEWGTGVYNEQFF. The CDR3 DNA follows: TGTGCCAGCGAATGGGGGACAGGGGTCTACAATGAGCAGTTCTTC.

The CDR3 spells CASSRSGGHQPQHF. Here the CDR3 DNA reads TGTGCCAGCAGCCGATCCGGCGGCCATCAGCCCCAGCATTTT. The V gene is TRBV2, the J gene TRBJ1-5; no firm D call. V was trimmed by 6 bases and J by 5 bases, leaving 14 bases between them. Germline V gives CDR1 SNHLY, CDR2 FYNNEI. CDR3 size: 14 residues.

The rearrangement joins TRBV4-3 to TRBJ1-4; D is perhaps TRBD1 (6 bases). Looked up from germline, CDR1 is LGHNA and CDR2 is YSLEER. There are 15 residues in the CDR3. Trimming took off 4 bases at V and 1 base at J, with 10 bases between the two ends. The CDR3 coding sequence is TGCGCCAGCAGCCCGGGGGGCAAAACTAATGAAAAACTGTTTTTT. Its translation: CASSPGGKTNEKLFF.